Described below is a single T cell receptor (beta chain) sequence and its context. The sample is drawn from a study of T-cell reconstitution after alpha-beta-depleted transplantation in children. During its preparation, the TCRbeta library received unique molecular identifiers. TCRdb independently ran MiXCR on the PCR reads; one entry per CDR3 protein. The table has about 340,000 distinct CDR3 sequences, approximately 12% seen once; the top ten hold over 3.5%. The germline V gene has CDR1 SNHLY and CDR2 FYNNEI. V was pared by 4 bases and J by 1 base, with 4 bases between. The CDR3 covers 12 residues. This TCR was recovered from a human donor who donated a stem cell graft to a child with Fanconi anemia. The gene calls are TRBV2 and TRBJ1-1; D gene ambiguous. The source material was PBMCs, sampled from the stem cell graft. The CDR3 reads CASSASNTEAFF. The CDR3 coding sequence is TGTGCCAGCAGTGCTTCGAACACTGAAGCTTTCTTT.